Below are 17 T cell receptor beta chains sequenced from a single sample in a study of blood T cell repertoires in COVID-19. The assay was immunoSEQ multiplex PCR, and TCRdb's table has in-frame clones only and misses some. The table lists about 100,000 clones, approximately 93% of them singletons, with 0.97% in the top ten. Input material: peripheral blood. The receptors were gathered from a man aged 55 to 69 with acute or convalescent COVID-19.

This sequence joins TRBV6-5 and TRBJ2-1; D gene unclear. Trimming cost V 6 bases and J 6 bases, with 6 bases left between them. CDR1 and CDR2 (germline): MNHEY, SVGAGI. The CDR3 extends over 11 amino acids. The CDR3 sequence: CASRNSNEQFF. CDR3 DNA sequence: TGTGCCAGCAGGAACAGCAATGAGCAGTTCTTC.

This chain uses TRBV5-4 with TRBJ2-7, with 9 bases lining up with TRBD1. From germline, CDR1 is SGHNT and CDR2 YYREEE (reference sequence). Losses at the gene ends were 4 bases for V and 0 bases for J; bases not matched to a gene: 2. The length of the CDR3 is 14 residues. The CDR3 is CASSRQGGSYEQYF. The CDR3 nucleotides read TGTGCCAGCAGCCGACAGGGGGGCTCCTACGAGCAGTACTTC.

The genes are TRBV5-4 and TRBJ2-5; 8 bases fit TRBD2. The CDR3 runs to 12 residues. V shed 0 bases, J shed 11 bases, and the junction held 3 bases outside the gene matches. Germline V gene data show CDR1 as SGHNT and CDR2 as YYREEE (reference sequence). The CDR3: CASSLGGGRQYF. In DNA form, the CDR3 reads TGTGCCAGCAGCTTGGGGGGCGGGAGGCAGTACTTC.

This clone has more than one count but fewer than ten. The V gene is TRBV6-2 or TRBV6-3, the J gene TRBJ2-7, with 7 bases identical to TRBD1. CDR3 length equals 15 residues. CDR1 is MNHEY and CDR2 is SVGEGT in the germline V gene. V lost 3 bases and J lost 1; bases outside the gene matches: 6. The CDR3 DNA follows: TGTGCCAGCAGTTATACGAGGACAGGTTCCTACGAGCAGTACTTC. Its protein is CASSYTRTGSYEQYF.

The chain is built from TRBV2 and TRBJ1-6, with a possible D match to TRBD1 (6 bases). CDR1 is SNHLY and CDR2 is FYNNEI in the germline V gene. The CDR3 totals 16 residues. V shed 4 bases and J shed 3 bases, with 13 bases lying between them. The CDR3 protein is CASSVFGTNYNSPLHF. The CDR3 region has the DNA TGTGCCAGCAGTGTCTTTGGGACAAACTATAATTCACCCCTCCACTTT. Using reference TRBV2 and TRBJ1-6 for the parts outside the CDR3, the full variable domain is EPEVTQTPSHQVTQMGQEVILRCVPISNHLYFYWYRQILGQKVEFLVSFYNNEISEKSEIFDDQFSVERPDGSNFTLKIRSTKLEDSAMYFCASSVFGTNYNSPLHFGNGTRLTVT.

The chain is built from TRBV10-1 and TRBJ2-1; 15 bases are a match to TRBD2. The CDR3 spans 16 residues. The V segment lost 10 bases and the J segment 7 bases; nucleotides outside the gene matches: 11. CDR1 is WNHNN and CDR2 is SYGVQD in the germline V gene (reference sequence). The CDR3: CATIRTSGRAVNEQFF. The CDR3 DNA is TGCGCCACGATAAGGACTAGCGGGAGGGCCGTTAATGAGCAGTTCTTC.

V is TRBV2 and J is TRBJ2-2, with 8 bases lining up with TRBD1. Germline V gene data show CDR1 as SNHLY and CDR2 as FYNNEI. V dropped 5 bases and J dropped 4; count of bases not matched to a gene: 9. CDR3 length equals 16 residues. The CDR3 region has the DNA TGTGCCAGCAGTTCAGGACAGGGTTGGTTCACCGGGGAGCTGTTTTTT. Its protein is CASSSGQGWFTGELFF.

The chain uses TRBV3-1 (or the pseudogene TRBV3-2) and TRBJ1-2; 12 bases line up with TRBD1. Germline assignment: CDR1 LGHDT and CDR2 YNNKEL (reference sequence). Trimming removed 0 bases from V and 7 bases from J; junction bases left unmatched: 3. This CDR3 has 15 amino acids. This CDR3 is CASSQDGTGGRGYTF. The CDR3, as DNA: TGTGCCAGCAGCCAAGACGGGACAGGGGGCCGTGGCTACACCTTC.

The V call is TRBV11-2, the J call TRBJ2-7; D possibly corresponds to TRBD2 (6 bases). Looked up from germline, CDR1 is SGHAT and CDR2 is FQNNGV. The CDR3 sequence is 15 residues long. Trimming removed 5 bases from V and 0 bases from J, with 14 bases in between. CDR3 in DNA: TGTGCCAGCAGCCGGGGACTTCTGAGCTCCTACGAGCAGTACTTC. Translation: CASSRGLLSSYEQYF.

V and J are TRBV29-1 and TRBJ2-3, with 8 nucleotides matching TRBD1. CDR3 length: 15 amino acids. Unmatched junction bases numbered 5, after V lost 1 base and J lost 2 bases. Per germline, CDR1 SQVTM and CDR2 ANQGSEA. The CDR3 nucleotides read TGCAGCGTTGAAGGTCTCAGGGGGCCCACAGATACGCAGTATTTT. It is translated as CSVEGLRGPTDTQYF.

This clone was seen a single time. For the CDR3, the DNA is TGTGCCATCACGCCTAGCGGGAGGACGACCGGGGAGCTGTTTTTT. It codes for CAITPSGRTTGELFF. This chain links TRBV10-3 with TRBJ2-2, with 11 bases identical to TRBD2. Germline V gene lookup returns CDR1 ENHRY and CDR2 SYGVKD. The CDR3 is 15 amino acids. The J segment lost 5 bases and the V segment lost 7 bases, leaving 6 bases of the junction unmatched.

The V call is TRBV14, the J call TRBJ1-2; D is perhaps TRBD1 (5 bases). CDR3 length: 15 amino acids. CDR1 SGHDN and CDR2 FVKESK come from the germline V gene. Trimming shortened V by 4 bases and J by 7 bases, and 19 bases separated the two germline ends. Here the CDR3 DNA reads TGTGCCAGCAGCCCCACCCGGGAGGGGCTAGGTGGCTACACCTTC. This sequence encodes CASSPTREGLGGYTF.

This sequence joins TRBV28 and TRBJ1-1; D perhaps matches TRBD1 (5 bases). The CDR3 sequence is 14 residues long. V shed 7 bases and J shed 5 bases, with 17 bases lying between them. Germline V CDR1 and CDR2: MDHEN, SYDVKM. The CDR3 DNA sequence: TGTGCCAGCACCATAGGAGGGCAGGGAACTGAAGCTTTCTTT. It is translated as CASTIGGQGTEAFF.

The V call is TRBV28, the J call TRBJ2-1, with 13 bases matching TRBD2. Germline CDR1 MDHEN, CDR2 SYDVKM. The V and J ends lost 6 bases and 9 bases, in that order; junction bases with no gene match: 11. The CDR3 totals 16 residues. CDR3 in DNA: TGTGCCAGCAGCACACAGACTAGCGGGAGGTGGGGTGAGCAGTTCTTC. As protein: CASSTQTSGRWGEQFF.

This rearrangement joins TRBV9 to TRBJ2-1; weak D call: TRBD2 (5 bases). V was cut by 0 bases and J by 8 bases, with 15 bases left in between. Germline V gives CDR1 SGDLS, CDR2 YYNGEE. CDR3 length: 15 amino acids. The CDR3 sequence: CASSVALGLRDEQFF. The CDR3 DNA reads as TGTGCCAGCAGCGTAGCACTAGGGCTAAGGGATGAGCAGTTCTTC. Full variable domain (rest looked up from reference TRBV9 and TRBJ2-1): DSGVTQTPKHLITATGQRVTLRCSPRSGDLSVYWYQQSLDQGLQFLIQYYNGEERAKGNILERFSAQQFPDLHSELNLSSLELGDSALYFCASSVALGLRDEQFFGPGTRLTVL.

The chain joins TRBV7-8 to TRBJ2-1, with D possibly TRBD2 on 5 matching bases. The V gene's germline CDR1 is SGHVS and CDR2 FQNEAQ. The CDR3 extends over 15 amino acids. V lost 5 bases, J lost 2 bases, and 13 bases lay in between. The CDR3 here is CASSGERSTYNEQFF. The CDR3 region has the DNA TGTGCCAGCAGCGGGGAGCGGAGTACCTACAATGAGCAGTTCTTC.

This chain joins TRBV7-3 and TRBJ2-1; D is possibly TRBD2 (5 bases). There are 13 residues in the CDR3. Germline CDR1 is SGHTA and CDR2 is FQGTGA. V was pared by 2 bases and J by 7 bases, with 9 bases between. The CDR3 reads CASSLSRGNEQFF. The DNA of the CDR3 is TGTGCCAGCAGCTTATCTCGCGGGAATGAGCAGTTCTTC.